This TCR beta chain was identified in a study of blood T cell repertoires in COVID-19. Overall study context: PBMCs, B-cell-depleted T cells, or T cells were the source of the cDNA or gDNA that made up the material.

The CDR3 totals 15 residues. Germline values: CDR1 MNHEY, CDR2 SVGAGI. V lost 6 bases and J lost 2, with 14 bases in between. Profiled with immunoSEQ multiplex PCR; TCRdb holds only in-frame clones, not every one. The repertoire holds about 80,000 clones, with around 80% as singletons. The chain employs TRBV6-5 and TRBJ1-3; D ambiguous. Sequenced input: peripheral blood. The clonotype originates from a man aged 55 to 70 with active or convalescent COVID-19. Here the CDR3 DNA reads TGTGCCAGCAGCCGCGGGATGGGGACTGGAAACACCATATATTTT. Residues: CASSRGMGTGNTIYF.